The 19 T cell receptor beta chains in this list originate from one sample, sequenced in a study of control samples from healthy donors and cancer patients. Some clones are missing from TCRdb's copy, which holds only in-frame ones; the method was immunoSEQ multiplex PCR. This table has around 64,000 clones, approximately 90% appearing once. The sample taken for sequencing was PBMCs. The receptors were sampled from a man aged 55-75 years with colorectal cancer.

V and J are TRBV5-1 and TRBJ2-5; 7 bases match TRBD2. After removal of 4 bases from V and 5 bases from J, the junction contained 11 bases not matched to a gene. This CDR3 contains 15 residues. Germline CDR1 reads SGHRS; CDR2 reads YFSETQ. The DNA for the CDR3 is TGCGCCAGCAGCACGGGAGGAGGGGCCTCGGAGACCCAGTACTTC. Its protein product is CASSTGGGASETQYF.

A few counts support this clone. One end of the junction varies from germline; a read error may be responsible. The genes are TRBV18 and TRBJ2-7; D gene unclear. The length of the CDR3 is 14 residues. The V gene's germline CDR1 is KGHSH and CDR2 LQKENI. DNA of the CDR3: TGTGCCAGCTCACCCACTTCCCCCTCCCACGAGCAGTACTTC. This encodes CASSPTSPSHEQYF.

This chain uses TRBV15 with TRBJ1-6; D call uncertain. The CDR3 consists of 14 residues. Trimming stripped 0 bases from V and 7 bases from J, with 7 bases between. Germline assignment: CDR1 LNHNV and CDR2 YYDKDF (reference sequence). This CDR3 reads CATSRDQRNSPLHF. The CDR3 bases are TGTGCCACCAGCAGAGATCAGAGGAATTCACCCCTCCACTTT.

Written as DNA, the CDR3 is TGTGCCAGCAATGGGGGGGACAATCAGCCCCAGCATTTT. Translation gives CASNGGDNQPQHF. The gene calls are TRBV12-3 or TRBV12-4 and TRBJ1-5, with TRBD1 as a possible D gene (5 bases). V shed 7 bases and J shed 3 bases, with 10 bases lying between them. CDR3 length: 13 residues.

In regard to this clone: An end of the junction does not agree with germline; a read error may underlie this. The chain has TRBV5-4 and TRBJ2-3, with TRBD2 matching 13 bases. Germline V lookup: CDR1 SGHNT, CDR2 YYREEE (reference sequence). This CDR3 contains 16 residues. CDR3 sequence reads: CATSTSGGGSTDTQYF. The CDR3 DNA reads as TGTGCCACCAGCACTAGCGGGGGGGGGAGCACAGATACGCAGTATTTT.

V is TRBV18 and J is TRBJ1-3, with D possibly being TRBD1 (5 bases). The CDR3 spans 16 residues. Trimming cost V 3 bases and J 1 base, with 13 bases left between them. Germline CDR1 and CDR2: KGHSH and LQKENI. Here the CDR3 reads CASSPNRPPSGNTIYF. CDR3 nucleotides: TGTGCCAGCTCACCTAACAGGCCCCCGTCTGGAAACACCATATATTTT. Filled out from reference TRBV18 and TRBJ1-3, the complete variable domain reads NAGVMQNPRHLVRRRGQEARLRCSPMKGHSHVYWYRQLPEEGLKFMVYLQKENIIDESGMPKERFSAEFPKEGPSILRIQQVVRGDSAAYFCASSPNRPPSGNTIYFGEGSWLTVV.

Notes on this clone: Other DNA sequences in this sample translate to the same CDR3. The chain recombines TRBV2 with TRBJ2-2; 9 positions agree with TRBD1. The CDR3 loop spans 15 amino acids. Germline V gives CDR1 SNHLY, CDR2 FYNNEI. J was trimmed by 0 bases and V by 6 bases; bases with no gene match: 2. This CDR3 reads CASRGQGPNTGELFF. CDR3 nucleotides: TGTGCCAGCAGGGGACAGGGCCCGAACACCGGGGAGCTGTTTTTT. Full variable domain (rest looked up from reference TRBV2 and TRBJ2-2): EPEVTQTPSHQVTQMGQEVILRCVPISNHLYFYWYRQILGQKVEFLVSFYNNEISEKSEIFDDQFSVERPDGSNFTLKIRSTKLEDSAMYFCASRGQGPNTGELFFGEGSRLTVL.

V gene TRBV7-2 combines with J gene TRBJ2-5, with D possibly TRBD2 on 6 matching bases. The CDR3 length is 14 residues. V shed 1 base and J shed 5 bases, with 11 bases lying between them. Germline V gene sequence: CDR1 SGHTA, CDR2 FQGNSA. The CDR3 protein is CASSLEGAGETQYF. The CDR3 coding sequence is TGTGCCAGCAGCTTAGAAGGTGCGGGGGAGACCCAGTACTTC.

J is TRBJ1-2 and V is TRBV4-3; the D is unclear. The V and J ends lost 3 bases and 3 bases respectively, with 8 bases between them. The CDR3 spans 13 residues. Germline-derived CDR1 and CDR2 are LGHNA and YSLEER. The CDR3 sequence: CASSQRTDYGYTF. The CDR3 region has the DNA TGCGCCAGCAGCCAGAGGACGGACTATGGCTACACCTTC.

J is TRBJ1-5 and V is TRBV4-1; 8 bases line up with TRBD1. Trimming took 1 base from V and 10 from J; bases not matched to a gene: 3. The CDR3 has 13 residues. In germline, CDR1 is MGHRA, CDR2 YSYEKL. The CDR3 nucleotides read TGCGCCAGCAGCCAAGGAGGGACAGGTCCCCAGCATTTT. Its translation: CASSQGGTGPQHF.

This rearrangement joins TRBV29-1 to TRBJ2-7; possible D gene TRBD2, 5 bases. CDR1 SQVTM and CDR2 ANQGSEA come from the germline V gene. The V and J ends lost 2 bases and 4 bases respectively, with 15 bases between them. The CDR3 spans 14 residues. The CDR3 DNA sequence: TGCAGCGTTGAAAGCGGCGCCCCTGAATACGAGCAGTACTTC. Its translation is CSVESGAPEYEQYF.

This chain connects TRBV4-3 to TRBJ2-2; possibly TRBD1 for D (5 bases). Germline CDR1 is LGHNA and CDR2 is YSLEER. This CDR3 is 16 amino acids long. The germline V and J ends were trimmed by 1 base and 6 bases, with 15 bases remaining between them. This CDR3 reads CASSQVRQSVAGELFF. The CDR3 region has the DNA TGCGCCAGCAGCCAAGTGAGACAGTCAGTGGCCGGGGAGCTGTTTTTT.

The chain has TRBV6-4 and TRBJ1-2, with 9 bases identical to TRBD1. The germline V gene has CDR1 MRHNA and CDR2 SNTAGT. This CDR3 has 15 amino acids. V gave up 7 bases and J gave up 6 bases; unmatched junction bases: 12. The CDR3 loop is CASTPGQGSVHGYTF. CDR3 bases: TGTGCCAGCACCCCGGGACAGGGTTCTGTCCATGGCTACACCTTC.

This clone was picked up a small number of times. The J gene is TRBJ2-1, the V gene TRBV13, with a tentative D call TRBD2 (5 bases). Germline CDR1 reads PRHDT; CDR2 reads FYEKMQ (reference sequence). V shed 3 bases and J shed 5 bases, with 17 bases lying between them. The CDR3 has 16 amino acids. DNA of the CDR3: TGTGCCAGCAGCTTCTTGGACTCCAATATAAACAATGAGCAGTTCTTC. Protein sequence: CASSFLDSNINNEQFF.

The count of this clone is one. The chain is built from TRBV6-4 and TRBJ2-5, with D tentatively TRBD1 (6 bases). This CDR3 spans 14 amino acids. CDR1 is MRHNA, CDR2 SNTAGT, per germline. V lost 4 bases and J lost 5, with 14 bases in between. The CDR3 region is CASSVLPGAETQYF. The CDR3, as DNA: TGTGCCAGCAGTGTCCTACCAGGGGCCGAGACCCAGTACTTC.

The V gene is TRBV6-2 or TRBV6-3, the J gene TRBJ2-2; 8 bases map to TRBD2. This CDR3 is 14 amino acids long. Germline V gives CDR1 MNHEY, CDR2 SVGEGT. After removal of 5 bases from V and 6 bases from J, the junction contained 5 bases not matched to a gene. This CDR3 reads CASSPGTSAGELFF. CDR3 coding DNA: TGTGCCAGCAGTCCAGGGACTAGTGCCGGGGAGCTGTTTTTT.

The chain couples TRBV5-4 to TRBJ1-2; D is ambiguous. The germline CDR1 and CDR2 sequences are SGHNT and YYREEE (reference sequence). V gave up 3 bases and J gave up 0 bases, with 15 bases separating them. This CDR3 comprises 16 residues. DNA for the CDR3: TGTGCCAGCAGCTCGCCCGCATATAGAGCTAACTATGGCTACACCTTC. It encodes CASSSPAYRANYGYTF.

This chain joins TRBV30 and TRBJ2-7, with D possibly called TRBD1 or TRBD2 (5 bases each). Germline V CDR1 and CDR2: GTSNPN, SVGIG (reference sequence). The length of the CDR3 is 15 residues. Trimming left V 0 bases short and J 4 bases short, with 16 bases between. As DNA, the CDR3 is TGTGCCTGGAGTGTACGGCAGGGCTGGGGGTACGAGCAGTACTTC. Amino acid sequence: CAWSVRQGWGYEQYF.

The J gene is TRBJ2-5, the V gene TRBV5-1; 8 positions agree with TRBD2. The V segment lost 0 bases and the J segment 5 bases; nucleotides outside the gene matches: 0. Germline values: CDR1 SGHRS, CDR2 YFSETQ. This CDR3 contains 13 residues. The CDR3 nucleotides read TGCGCCAGCAGCTTGGCGGGGGGGGAGACCCAGTACTTC. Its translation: CASSLAGGETQYF.